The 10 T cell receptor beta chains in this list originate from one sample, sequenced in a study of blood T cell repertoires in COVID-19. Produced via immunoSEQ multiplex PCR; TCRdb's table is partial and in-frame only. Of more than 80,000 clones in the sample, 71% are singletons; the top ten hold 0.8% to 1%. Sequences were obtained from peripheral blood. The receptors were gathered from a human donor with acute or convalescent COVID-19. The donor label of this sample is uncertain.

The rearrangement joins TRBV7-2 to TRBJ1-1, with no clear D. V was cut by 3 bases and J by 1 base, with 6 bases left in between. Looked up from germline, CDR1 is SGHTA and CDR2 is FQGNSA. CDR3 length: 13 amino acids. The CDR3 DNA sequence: TGTGCCAGCAGCTTCTATACGAACACTGAAGCTTTCTTT. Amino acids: CASSFYTNTEAFF.

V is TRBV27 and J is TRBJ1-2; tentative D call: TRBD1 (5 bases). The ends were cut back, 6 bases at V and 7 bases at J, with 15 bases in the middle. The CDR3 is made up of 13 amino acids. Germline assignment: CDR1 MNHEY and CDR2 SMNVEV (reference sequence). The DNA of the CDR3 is TGTGCCAGCAGGACGGTCAGGGAATCTGGCTACACCTTC. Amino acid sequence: CASRTVRESGYTF.

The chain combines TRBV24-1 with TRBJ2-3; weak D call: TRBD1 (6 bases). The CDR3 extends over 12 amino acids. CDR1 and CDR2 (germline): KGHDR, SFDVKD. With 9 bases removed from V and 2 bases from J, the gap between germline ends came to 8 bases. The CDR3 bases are TGTGCCACCGGGACAACCACAGATACGCAGTATTTT. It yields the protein CATGTTTDTQYF.

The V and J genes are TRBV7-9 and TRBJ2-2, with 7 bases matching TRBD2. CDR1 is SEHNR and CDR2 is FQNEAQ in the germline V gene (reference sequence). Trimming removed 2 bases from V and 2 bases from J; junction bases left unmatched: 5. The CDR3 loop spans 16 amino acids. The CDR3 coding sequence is TGTGCCAGCAGCTTAAAAGGGAGGGGAAACACCGGGGAGCTGTTTTTT. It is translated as CASSLKGRGNTGELFF.

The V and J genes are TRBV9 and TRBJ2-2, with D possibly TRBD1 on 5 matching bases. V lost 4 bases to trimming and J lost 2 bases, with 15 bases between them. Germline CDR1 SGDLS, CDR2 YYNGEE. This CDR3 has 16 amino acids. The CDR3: CASSPVWGENTGELFF. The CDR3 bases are TGTGCCAGCAGCCCGGTATGGGGCGAAAACACCGGGGAGCTGTTTTTT. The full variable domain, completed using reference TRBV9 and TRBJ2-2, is DSGVTQTPKHLITATGQRVTLRCSPRSGDLSVYWYQQSLDQGLQFLIQYYNGEERAKGNILERFSAQQFPDLHSELNLSSLELGDSALYFCASSPVWGENTGELFFGEGSRLTVL.

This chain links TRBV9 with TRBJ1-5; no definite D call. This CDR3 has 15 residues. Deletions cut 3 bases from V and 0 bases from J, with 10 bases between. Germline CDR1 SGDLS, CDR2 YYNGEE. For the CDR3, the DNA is TGTGCCAGCAGCGCTTCGGACTATAGCAATCAGCCCCAGCATTTT. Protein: CASSASDYSNQPQHF.

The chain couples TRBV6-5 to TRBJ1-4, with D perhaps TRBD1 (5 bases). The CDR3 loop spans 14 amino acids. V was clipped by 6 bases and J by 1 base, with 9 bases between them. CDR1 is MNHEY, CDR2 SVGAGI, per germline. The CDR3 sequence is CASRGGRTNEKLFF. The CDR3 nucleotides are TGTGCCAGCAGGGGGGGGAGAACTAATGAAAAACTGTTTTTT.

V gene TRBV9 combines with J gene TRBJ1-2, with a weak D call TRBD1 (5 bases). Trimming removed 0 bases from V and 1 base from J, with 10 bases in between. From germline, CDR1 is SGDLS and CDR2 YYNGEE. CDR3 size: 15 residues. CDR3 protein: CASSVGTGDNYGYTF. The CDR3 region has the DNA TGTGCCAGCAGCGTAGGCACAGGAGATAACTATGGCTACACCTTC.

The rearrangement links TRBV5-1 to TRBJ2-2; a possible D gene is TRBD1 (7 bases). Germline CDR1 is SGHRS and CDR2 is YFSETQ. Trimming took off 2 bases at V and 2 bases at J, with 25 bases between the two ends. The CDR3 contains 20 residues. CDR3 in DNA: TGCGCCAGCAGCTTACTTGCGCCCGTGGGGCAGGGGGGCAACACCGGGGAGCTGTTTTTT. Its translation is CASSLLAPVGQGGNTGELFF.

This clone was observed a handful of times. CDR3 coding DNA: TGTGCCAGTAGTAGGGCAGATGAAAAACTGTTTTTT. As protein: CASSRADEKLFF. V and J are TRBV19 and TRBJ1-4, with D unresolved. The V and J ends lost 4 bases and 6 bases respectively, with 6 bases between them. Germline assignment: CDR1 LNHDA and CDR2 SQIVND (reference sequence). CDR3 size: 12 residues.